Below, 32 T cell receptor beta chains from the same sample are listed, as sequenced in a study of T cells in narcolepsy. Method: immunoSEQ multiplex PCR; TCRdb's copy keeps in-frame clones and lacks some. Counted here are about 32,000 clones, roughly 79% occurring once; the ten biggest clones make up roughly 4%. Sequenced sample: memory (CD45RA-) CD4+ T cells from blood. These receptor sequences come from a human donor in good health.

The chain recombines TRBV5-1 with TRBJ2-5; a weak D match, TRBD1 (5 bases). The CDR3 spans 14 residues. Between the trimmed V and J ends, which lost 0 bases and 4 bases, there was a span of 10 bases. Germline lookup yields CDR1 SGHRS and CDR2 YFSETQ. The CDR3 region is CASSLGRVLETQYF. DNA of the CDR3: TGCGCCAGCAGCTTGGGCAGGGTTTTAGAGACCCAGTACTTC.

This chain links TRBV11-2 with TRBJ2-5; unclear D gene. The J call may be mistaken, given a closer DNA end match to TRBJ2-7. The CDR3 loop spans 14 amino acids. The V gene's germline CDR1 is SGHAT and CDR2 FQNNGV. The CDR3 region is CASRGEEWSYEQYF. CDR3 nucleotides: TGTGCCAGCAGAGGAGAGGAGTGGTCCTACGAGCAGTACTTC.

Here the CDR3 DNA reads TGTGCCTGGAGTGTGGCCCTAGTTCTCGAGCAGTACTTC. This sequence encodes CAWSVALVLEQYF. J is TRBJ2-7 and V is TRBV30; no clear D. CDR3 length: 13 residues. V gave up 0 bases and J gave up 6 bases, with 12 bases separating them. CDR1 is GTSNPN and CDR2 is SVGIG in the germline V gene (reference sequence).

The table lists this clone with a count of one. This sequence joins TRBV14 and TRBJ2-7, with 11 bases lining up with TRBD2. Germline V gives CDR1 SGHDN, CDR2 FVKESK. Losses at the gene ends were 3 bases for V and 3 bases for J; bases not matched to a gene: 7. This CDR3 contains 16 residues. Here the CDR3 DNA reads TGTGCCAGCAGCCACGTCGGGACTAGCGGCCGCTACGAGCAGTACTTC. Translating it yields CASSHVGTSGRYEQYF. The full variable domain, rest sourced from reference TRBV14 and TRBJ2-7, is EAGVTQFPSHSVIEKGQTVTLRCDPISGHDNLYWYRRVMGKEIKFLLHFVKESKQDESGMPNNRFLAERTGGTYSTLKVQPAELEDSGVYFCASSHVGTSGRYEQYFGPGTRLTVT.

V and J are TRBV6-1 and TRBJ1-2; possibly TRBD1 for D (5 bases). CDR1 is MNHNS, CDR2 SASEGT, per germline. Trimming took off 4 bases at V and 2 bases at J, with 20 bases between the two ends. The CDR3 consists of 17 residues. The CDR3 here is CASSGRTGRVANYGYTF. DNA for the CDR3: TGTGCCAGCAGTGGAAGAACAGGACGGGTAGCCAACTATGGCTACACCTTC.

V usage is TRBV5-5 and J usage is TRBJ1-4, with a weak D call TRBD1 (5 bases). The ends were cut back, 2 bases at V and 7 bases at J, with 12 bases in the middle. The CDR3 covers 14 residues. Per the germline V gene, CDR1 is SGHKS and CDR2 is YYEKEE (reference sequence). In nucleotides, the CDR3 is TGTGCCAGCAGCTTCTACAGGAGAGGTGAAAAACTGTTTTTT. This codes for CASSFYRRGEKLFF.

The V and J genes are TRBV13 and TRBJ1-4; TRBD1 aligns across 7 bases. Germline CDR1 reads PRHDT; CDR2 reads FYEKMQ (reference sequence). J gave up 5 bases and V 0 bases, and 3 bases lay outside the gene matches. CDR3 size: 15 residues. The CDR3 spells CASSLGGTENEKLFF. DNA of the CDR3: TGTGCCAGCAGCTTAGGGGGGACAGAAAATGAAAAACTGTTTTTT.

The chain combines TRBV7-2 with TRBJ1-5; weak D call: TRBD1 (5 bases). Germline V CDR1 and CDR2: SGHTA, FQGNSA. This CDR3 comprises 16 residues. The germline V and J ends were trimmed by 0 bases and 7 bases, with 16 bases remaining between them. This CDR3 is CASSLARVGRGQPQHF. The CDR3 coding sequence is TGTGCCAGCAGCTTAGCGCGAGTAGGGAGGGGCCAGCCCCAGCATTTT.

This chain uses TRBV27 with TRBJ1-1, with D possibly matching TRBD1 (6 bases). This CDR3 is built from 15 residues. The V end lost 4 bases, the J end lost 1 base, and 13 bases lay between the germline ends. In germline, CDR1 is MNHEY, CDR2 SMNVEV (reference sequence). This CDR3 is CASSSLWTANTEAFF. CDR3 DNA: TGTGCCAGCAGTTCCCTTTGGACAGCGAACACTGAAGCTTTCTTT.

The chain is built from TRBV5-1 and TRBJ2-7; 10 positions match TRBD2. Trimming cost V 0 bases and J 4 bases; bases outside gene matches: 4. The CDR3 totals 15 residues. Germline V gene sequence: CDR1 SGHRS, CDR2 YFSETQ. CDR3 loop: CASSLAAAGGYEQYF. The CDR3 DNA reads TGCGCCAGCAGCTTGGCCGCAGCGGGAGGGTACGAGCAGTACTTC.

CDR3 nucleotide sequence: TGTGCCAGCAAAGGGCCCTTTGGAAACACCATATATTTT. Translating gives CASKGPFGNTIYF. The chain uses TRBV2 and TRBJ1-3; no clear D. CDR1 and CDR2 (germline): SNHLY, FYNNEI. V shed 7 bases and J shed 3 bases, with 10 bases lying between them. There are 13 residues in the CDR3.

This chain links TRBV18 with TRBJ1-1, with D possibly TRBD1 on 6 matching bases. CDR1 is KGHSH, CDR2 LQKENI, per germline. V lost 5 bases to trimming and J lost 5 bases, with 15 bases between them. The length of the CDR3 is 14 residues. CDR3 bases: TGTGCCAGCTCAGAACAGGGTAGTGGAACTGAAGCTTTCTTT. Its protein product is CASSEQGSGTEAFF.

This clone has only one observation. V and J are TRBV11-2 and TRBJ2-3; 7 positions agree with TRBD1. CDR1 and CDR2 (germline): SGHAT, FQNNGV. This CDR3 has 16 residues. V shed 9 bases and J 0 bases; nucleotides not matched to a gene: 12. The CDR3 sequence: CASARLETGSTDTQYF. Here the CDR3 DNA reads TGTGCCAGTGCCCGACTCGAGACAGGGAGCACAGATACGCAGTATTTT. Full variable domain (missing parts from reference TRBV11-2 and TRBJ2-3): EAGVAQSPRYKIIEKRQSVAFWCNPISGHATLYWYQQILGQGPKLLIQFQNNGVVDDSQLPKDRFSAERLKGVDSTLKIQPAKLEDSAVYLCASARLETGSTDTQYFGPGTRLTVL.

This clone was counted once. The CDR3 nucleotides read TGTGCCAGCAGCTTAAGGTCGGAGACCCAGTACTTC. Amino acid sequence: CASSLRSETQYF. This chain connects TRBV13 to TRBJ2-5; D is undetermined. This CDR3 spans 12 amino acids. Germline V lookup: CDR1 PRHDT, CDR2 FYEKMQ (reference sequence). Trimming removed 2 bases at V and 5 bases at J, with 6 bases between.

This clone turned up a few times. This chain joins TRBV19 and TRBJ2-7; the match to TRBD1 covers 11 bases. The CDR3 consists of 13 residues. CDR1 is LNHDA and CDR2 is SQIVND in the germline V gene (reference sequence). The junction had 5 bases not matched to a gene; V was cut back by 9 bases and J by 4 bases. The CDR3 bases are TGTGCCAGCGGACAGGGGGCATCGTACGAGCAGTACTTC. Translated, it gives CASGQGASYEQYF. The whole variable domain, filled in from reference TRBV19 and TRBJ2-7, reads DGGITQSPKYLFRKEGQNVTLSCEQNLNHDAMYWYRQDPGQGLRLIYYSQIVNDFQKGDIAEGYSVSREKKESFPLTVTSAQKNPTAFYLCASGQGASYEQYFGPGTRLTVT.

The J gene is TRBJ2-1, the V gene TRBV30, with 10 nucleotides matching TRBD2. CDR1 is GTSNPN, CDR2 SVGIG, per germline (reference sequence). Trimming cost V 2 bases and J 12 bases; bases outside gene matches: 19. This CDR3 spans 17 amino acids. CDR3 sequence (DNA): TGTGCCTGGAGTAGGCTAGCGGGAGATGTTAGCGGGGTCGGGCAGTTCTTC. It codes for CAWSRLAGDVSGVGQFF.

The chain links TRBV5-1 to TRBJ2-1, with D maybe TRBD2 (6 bases). Germline CDR1 is SGHRS and CDR2 is YFSETQ. The CDR3 runs to 15 residues. V lost 1 base to trimming and J lost 4 bases, with 12 bases between them. The CDR3 DNA reads as TGCGCCAGCAGCTTGAGTTTTGGGGGGTACAATGAGCAGTTCTTC. Its protein product is CASSLSFGGYNEQFF.

The chain couples TRBV11-3 to TRBJ1-4; weak D call: TRBD1 (6 bases). Trimming stripped 4 bases from V and 2 bases from J, with 20 bases between. Germline lookup yields CDR1 SGHNT and CDR2 YENEEA. CDR3 length equals 18 residues. CDR3 in amino acids: CASSSEGETGPTNEKLFF. The CDR3 DNA reads as TGTGCCAGCAGCTCCGAGGGTGAGACAGGTCCGACTAATGAAAAACTGTTTTTT.

The chain couples TRBV2 to TRBJ1-5; D is ambiguous. Germline V gene lookup returns CDR1 SNHLY and CDR2 FYNNEI. Trimming removed 7 bases at V and 2 bases at J, with 9 bases between. CDR3 length: 13 amino acids. The CDR3 region has the DNA TGTGCCAGCACTCAAGAGGGCAATCAGCCCCAGCATTTT. The encoded protein is CASTQEGNQPQHF.

The CDR3, as DNA: TGTGCCAGCAGTTTACCTCTACTAGCGGGAGCTCTTTACGAGCAGTACTTC. Protein product: CASSLPLLAGALYEQYF. This chain connects TRBV27 to TRBJ2-7, with 11 bases that match TRBD2. The V gene's germline CDR1 is MNHEY and CDR2 SMNVEV (reference sequence). Losses at the gene ends were 2 bases for V and 4 bases for J; bases not matched to a gene: 10. CDR3 size: 17 residues.

V usage is TRBV19 and J usage is TRBJ2-7; the match to TRBD2 covers 7 bases. Germline CDR1 is LNHDA and CDR2 is SQIVND (reference sequence). The length of the CDR3 is 15 residues. V gave up 5 bases and J gave up 7 bases; unmatched junction bases: 14. DNA for the CDR3: TGTGCCAGTAGTTATCCGGGACTAAACTTGGGGGAGCAGTACTTC. This translates into CASSYPGLNLGEQYF.

Remarks on this clone: This sample includes further DNA sequences coding for the same CDR3. The chain carries TRBV6-1 and TRBJ1-4; unclear D gene. This CDR3 has 11 residues. V was cut by 6 bases and J by 5 bases, with 4 bases left in between. CDR1 is MNHNS, CDR2 SASEGT, per germline. CDR3 bases: TGTGCCAGCAGGAGAAATGAAAAACTGTTTTTT. This translates into CASRRNEKLFF.

In this sample, this clone turned up once. The chain employs TRBV27 and TRBJ1-2; a possible D gene is TRBD1 (5 bases). V lost 0 bases and J lost 6, with 8 bases in between. Germline-derived CDR1 and CDR2 are MNHEY and SMNVEV (reference sequence). The CDR3 runs to 13 residues. This CDR3 reads CASSLSGTHGYTF. The CDR3 DNA reads TGTGCCAGCAGTTTATCGGGGACCCATGGCTACACCTTC.

This clone was counted a few times. The chain links TRBV6-6 to TRBJ1-1; D is unresolved. Trimming took off 3 bases at V and 0 bases at J, with 8 bases between the two ends. CDR1 is MNHNY and CDR2 is SVGAGI in the germline V gene (reference sequence). CDR3 length: 14 amino acids. CDR3 sequence (DNA): TGTGCCAGCAGTTATTACGGGATGAACACTGAAGCTTTCTTT. It translates to CASSYYGMNTEAFF.

V and J are TRBV5-1 and TRBJ2-3; 7 bases match TRBD1. This CDR3 has 16 amino acids. Germline assignment: CDR1 SGHRS and CDR2 YFSETQ. V was clipped by 4 bases and J by 1 base; unmatched bases: 9. CDR3 amino acids: CASSPTGSTGTDTQYF. The CDR3 DNA sequence: TGCGCCAGCAGCCCGACAGGGTCCACTGGCACAGATACGCAGTATTTT.

The CDR3 reads CASSYRTGGYEQYF. CDR3 coding DNA: TGTGCCAGCAGTTACAGGACAGGGGGGTACGAGCAGTACTTC. The chain is built from TRBV6-6 and TRBJ2-7, with TRBD1 matching over 10 bases. The CDR3 length is 14 residues. Germline assignment: CDR1 MNHNY and CDR2 SVGAGI (reference sequence). The V and J ends lost 2 bases and 4 bases, in that order; junction bases with no gene match: 2.

The genes are TRBV7-2 and TRBJ1-2, with D possibly matching TRBD1 (6 bases). The CDR3 contains 14 residues. Trimming took 2 bases from V and 7 from J, leaving 14 bases between them. Germline CDR1 SGHTA, CDR2 FQGNSA. The CDR3: CASSLKGVSFGYTF. DNA for the CDR3: TGTGCCAGCAGCTTAAAGGGGGTCAGCTTTGGCTACACCTTC.

The gene calls are TRBV5-1 and TRBJ2-1, with 10 bases lining up with TRBD1. The CDR3 runs 17 residues. Trimming removed 4 bases from V and 8 bases from J; junction bases left unmatched: 15. The germline CDR1 and CDR2 sequences are SGHRS and YFSETQ. The CDR3 protein is CASSPSSWDRGQHEQFF. The CDR3, as DNA: TGCGCCAGCAGCCCATCATCCTGGGACAGGGGCCAGCATGAGCAGTTCTTC.

The gene calls are TRBV27 and TRBJ2-1; D may be TRBD2 (5 bases). This CDR3 comprises 16 residues. Trimming removed 4 bases at V and 10 bases at J, with 23 bases between. Germline-derived CDR1 and CDR2 are MNHEY and SMNVEV (reference sequence). The CDR3 DNA is TGTGCCAGCAGTTCCCACCACACTCGACTAAGCGGAGAGCAGTTCTTC. Residues: CASSSHHTRLSGEQFF.

V usage is TRBV10-3 and J usage is TRBJ2-1, with 7 bases fitting TRBD2. Trimming cost V 2 bases and J 15 bases; bases outside gene matches: 13. The CDR3 is 14 amino acids. Germline V lookup: CDR1 ENHRY, CDR2 SYGVKD. In DNA form, the CDR3 reads TGTGCCATCAGTGAGACTAGAGAGGGGAGGGTGCGGTTCTTC. Its protein product is CAISETREGRVRFF.

The CDR3 is CASSNPYSFLDGEETQYF. As DNA, the CDR3 is TGTGCCAGCAGCAACCCCTACAGTTTCCTTGATGGGGAAGAGACCCAGTACTTC. This rearrangement joins TRBV11-2 to TRBJ2-5; no clear D gene. Germline lookup yields CDR1 SGHAT and CDR2 FQNNGV. CDR3 size: 18 residues. The V and J ends lost 5 bases and 3 bases respectively, with 25 bases between them. The full variable domain, completed using reference TRBV11-2 and TRBJ2-5, is EAGVAQSPRYKIIEKRQSVAFWCNPISGHATLYWYQQILGQGPKLLIQFQNNGVVDDSQLPKDRFSAERLKGVDSTLKIQPAKLEDSAVYLCASSNPYSFLDGEETQYFGPGTRLLVL.

This clone was counted a single time. The rearrangement uses TRBV9 and TRBJ2-3; TRBD1 is a possible D gene (5 bases). The CDR3 is made up of 12 amino acids. V was shortened by 2 bases and J by 9 bases, with 10 bases between the two germline ends. Germline CDR1 reads SGDLS; CDR2 reads YYNGEE. CDR3 bases: TGTGCCAGCAGCGTGGCAGCAGGGACGCAGTATTTT. Its translation: CASSVAAGTQYF.